This T cell receptor (beta chain) was captured by sequencing in a study of cytomegalovirus exposure and HLA in healthy donors (dated by TCRdb to about 2017). The study in broad terms: In an earlier analysis of about 560 of the donors, around 300 Gb of sequence data and 100 million or so unique TCR beta sequences from 150 million to 200 million T cells were reported. To decide whether each TCR beta V gene segment behaved as functional or pseudogenic, an earlier analysis of some 580 of the donors relied on high-throughput TCR beta sequencing. In the later analysis, no new phenotypic data were used to find candidate immune exposures; instead, reliance was placed on TCR beta sequences and their occurrence across donors. Alongside the repertoire data, information on donor age, sex, ethnicity and CMV serostatus was compiled. Every repertoire in the discovery cohort had been generated on one and the same sequencing platform. Typing coverage varied by locus: roughly 620-630 donors for A, B, C, DRB1 and DQB1; around 560 for DQA1; more than 600 for DPA1; around 490 for DPB1. HLA typing included class I and class II loci at four-digit resolution. Across some 400 genotyped donors of the cohort, an average of about 220,000 unique TCR beta nucleotide sequences per donor were sequenced, and approximately 19% of those sequences were non-productive. The aim of the study was to test whether cataloging public T cell receptors could identify signatures of past pathogen exposure. Roughly 300 gigabases of sequencing data and approximately 92 million unique TCR sequences made up an early release that covered fewer than 650 HLA-typed donors. A later analysis re-analyzed previously published TCR beta repertoires from hundreds of donors and added high-resolution HLA genotyping to study TCR occurrence patterns. About 5 DR-DQ haplotypes were handled as single units for association and clustering, since linkage in the cohort was strong. In addition to the first cohort of 666 subjects, a separate validation cohort of over 90 different subjects was used. Among the roughly 410 genotyped donors, about 83% belonged to the genetic ancestry cluster associated with self-reported Caucasian donors. Using immunosequencing, the study profiled T cell repertoires from about 650 subjects and related those repertoires to cytomegalovirus serostatus. To predict cytomegalovirus infection status, the study brought together high-throughput TCR immunosequencing, statistical association of individual TCRs with disease status, and machine learning. A later genetic analysis used genome-wide SNP genotypes for about 65% of the 666 donors, treating that subset as a discovery cohort.

The cohort consisted of approximately 670 healthy bone marrow donors. Cohort members were all nominally healthy when sampled, although unrecorded immune exposures were likely present. The donor was CMV seronegative and belonged to the group of 380 or so seronegative cohort members. Every donor gave a peripheral blood sample, and the peripheral blood mononuclear cells from that sample were used for TCR beta sequencing. Genomic DNA was extracted from the blood cell samples with the Qiagen DNeasy Blood Extraction Kit. Comment on this clone: Its antigen remains unidentified. Base qualities are missing; no much larger clone stands one base away.

The library was produced with the immunoSEQ multiplex PCR assay. The multiplex PCR relied on a mix of 60 forward primers for TCR Vbeta segments and 13 reverse primers for TCR Jbeta segments. The CDR3 region of rearranged TCR beta genes was amplified from genomic DNA with a multiplex PCR assay. The amplified TCR beta libraries were sequenced on the Illumina HiSeq System as 87-base-pair reads. Per the source publication's procedure: Across the 670 or so repertoires, a later analysis counted tens of millions of unique TCR beta chains, around 10 million of which were shared by at least two donors. A nearest-neighbor algorithm error-corrected the raw reads and collapsed the reads into unique sequences, merging closely related sequences to remove PCR and sequencing errors. Alignment of CDR3 sequences to IMGT reference sequences was used to assign V, D and J gene segments. For a sequence to be retained, at least a six-nucleotide match to both a V gene segment and a J gene segment was required. A rearrangement was called productive if the CDR3 had no stop codons and remained in frame with V and J, and every other rearrangement was called non-productive. CDR3 was defined according to IMGT convention as the region running from the second conserved V-encoded cysteine to the conserved J-encoded phenylalanine. In an earlier analysis of approximately 590 of the donors, sequences lacking an unambiguous match to a single V gene segment were excluded. In an earlier analysis of 500 to 750 of the donors, V segments were called functional above 56.7% productive rearrangements and were called segregating when the between-donor standard deviation exceeded 5%. A statistical classification framework was built for diagnosing cytomegalovirus status from the catalog of TCR beta chain sequences. In a later analysis, V and J genes were assigned by comparing TCR nucleotide sequences against IMGT/GENE-DB human TR gene sequences. The TCRdist pipeline was used in a later analysis to assign CDR3 sequences and most-parsimonious VDJ recombination scenarios. A later analysis defined each TCR beta chain by its CDR3 amino acid sequence plus V-gene family, and excluded reads lacking a unique V-gene family. In a later analysis, 500 to 650 highly shared, low-generation-probability nucleotide sequences were removed to address suspected cross-contamination and a sequencing artifact. For each public chain, a later analysis derived a clonal expansion index from normalized ranks of inferred template counts within each repertoire. In a later analysis, generation probabilities were computed with a VDJ recombination model fitted to out-of-frame rearrangements, and the resulting probabilities were checked against IGoR. In a later analysis, TCR-TCR, TCR-HLA and TCR-CMV co-occurrence was scored with hypergeometric tests, and a repertoire-size bias correction was applied to TCR pairs. False discovery rates were estimated in a later analysis by permuting HLA or CMV assignments 20 times. In a later analysis, co-occurring TCRs were grouped using DBSCAN, with TCRdist sequence similarity added in when clustering inside HLA-allele-positive subsets. Repertoires with fewer than 30,000 or more than 120,000 public chains, plus five repertoires with anomalous nucleotide sharing, were excluded from co-occurrence clustering. The source is immuneACCESS, and TCRdb retained only in-frame sequences with V and J called. Part of the clones is not carried over; for the studies checked, unresolved V genes explain less than half of this, and the remainder is unexplained. That table is the source of V, J and clone size, and D and trimming were worked out from the DNA. The sample has about 160,000 clones on record, about 81% of them singletons. The ten biggest clones cover about 1.9% of the sample.

The CDR3 runs 14 residues from the cysteine to the phenylalanine. Of all the DNA, just the CDR3 is kept, 42 bases in frame from base 1. The germline V gene gives CDR1 as MNHEY and CDR2 as SVGAGI. V is cut by 6 bases and J by 10 bases, and the space between the germline ends is 16 bases. Results the study describes overall, beyond this receptor: According to the authors, the approach could potentially be generalized to other disease states and immunological phenotypes. Roughly uniform sequencing depth across donors was assumed in presence/absence analyses, although this assumption may not hold. A few of the identified cytomegalovirus-associated TCR beta chains were confirmed in vitro to be specific for cytomegalovirus antigens. A later analysis found that most CMV-associated TCR beta chains appeared HLA-restricted, with HLA associations seemingly driven largely by CMV exposure. The classifier was reported to diagnose cytomegalovirus status with high specificity and sensitivity in both the original and validation cohorts. Because counts were too low, 15 to 20 rarely observed V segments, including chromosome 9 orphons, were left out of the earlier analysis of approximately 580 of the donors. Some IMGT-functional V segments, including TRBV6-2 and TRBV6-3, could not be told apart with the 87-base-pair reads, so those segments were excluded. Only TCR beta chains were sequenced in this cohort, and the absence of alpha or paired-chain data limited detectable features. The study gave a list of around 170 TCR beta chains associated with cytomegalovirus. In an earlier analysis of some 540 of the donors, most TCR beta V segments appeared in productive rearrangements about 90% or about 30% of the time, broadly matching IMGT annotations. Correlated functional status among segregating V segments might reflect linkage disequilibrium, but an unknown experimental factor could not be ruled out. A further reported finding was that TCR beta sequences accurately predicted the HLA-A and HLA-B alleles for most subjects in the first cohort. In a later genetic analysis, fewer N-insertions in productive TCRs were reported among donors in an Asian-associated ancestry cluster than the roughly 700-donor mean. In a later analysis, TCR association rates were found to vary across HLA loci, with the most associated TCRs seen for DRB1 alleles and the fewest for HLA-C alleles. Because some donors lacked HLA typing at each locus, the association tests relied only on the typed subset. A cluster of highly shared sequence variants was judged likely to be a technical artifact of the sequencing pipeline. At a false discovery rate of 0.05, a later analysis linked 15,000 to 20,000 TCR beta sequences to specific HLA alleles. In a later genetic analysis, a missense DCLRE1C variant was associated with V-gene and J-gene trimming of TCR beta chains, and the association was replicated in an independent cohort. Assigning TCR associations to individual alleles was difficult when HLA alleles, especially DR and DQ, strongly co-occurred. In a later analysis, HLA-associated TCR beta chains were found to be more clonally expanded and to have lower generation probabilities than equally common non-associated chains. Several of the top co-occurrence clusters appeared to be linked to parvovirus B19, influenza, CMV and Epstein-Barr virus, according to a later analysis. Across donors, most TCR sequences were observed very rarely, whereas some public TCRs were present in many individuals. CMV serostatus was the only immune exposure information available for the cohort.

Sequencing used PBMCs. This chain joins TRBV6-5 to TRBJ1-6, with the D segment identity uncertain. The receptor was isolated from a woman younger than 30 in good health and CMV-seronegative. The CDR3 protein sequence reads: CASRSEGRRSPLHF. The DNA is TGTGCCAGCAGGAGTGAAGGGAGGAGATCACCCCTCCACTTT.